This T cell receptor (beta chain) was profiled in a study of cytomegalovirus exposure and HLA in healthy donors. Using immunoSEQ multiplex PCR, the repertoire was profiled, and TCRdb retains in-frame clones only, with some absent. Altogether approximately 160,000 clones are present, approximately 96% being singletons, with the ten largest covering roughly 0.83%. CDR1 is SEHNR, CDR2 FQNEAQ, per germline (reference sequence). V was pared by 3 bases and J by 6 bases, with 9 bases of the junction left unmatched. This CDR3 is 15 amino acids long. The chain employs TRBV7-9 and TRBJ1-2, with 8 bases matching TRBD1. The clonotype comes from a young woman in good health and CMV-seronegative. The sequenced sample consisted of PBMCs. The CDR3 loop reads CASSLGQGAYNGYTF. CDR3 nucleotide sequence: TGTGCCAGCAGCTTGGGGCAGGGGGCATATAATGGCTACACCTTC. Complete variable domain (other parts from reference TRBV7-9 and TRBJ1-2): DTGVSQNPRHKITKRGQNVTFRCDPISEHNRLYWYRQTLGQGPEFLTYFQNEAQLEKSRLLSDRFSAERPKGSFSTLEIQRTEQGDSAMYLCASSLGQGAYNGYTFGSGTRLTVV.